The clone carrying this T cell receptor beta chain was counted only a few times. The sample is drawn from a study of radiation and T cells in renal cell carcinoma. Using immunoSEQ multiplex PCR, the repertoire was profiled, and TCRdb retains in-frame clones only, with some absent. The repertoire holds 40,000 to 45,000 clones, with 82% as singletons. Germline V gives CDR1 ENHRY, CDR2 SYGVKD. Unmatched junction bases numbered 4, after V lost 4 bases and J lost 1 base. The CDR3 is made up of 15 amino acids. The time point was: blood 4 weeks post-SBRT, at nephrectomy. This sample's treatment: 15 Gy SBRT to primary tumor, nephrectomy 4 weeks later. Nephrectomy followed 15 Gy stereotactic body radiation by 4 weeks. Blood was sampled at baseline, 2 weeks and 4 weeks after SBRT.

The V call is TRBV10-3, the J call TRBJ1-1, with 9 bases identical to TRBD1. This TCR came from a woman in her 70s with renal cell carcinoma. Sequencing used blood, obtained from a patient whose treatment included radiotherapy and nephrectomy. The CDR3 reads CAISGGQGPNTEAFF. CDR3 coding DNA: TGTGCCATCAGTGGGGGACAGGGCCCGAACACTGAAGCTTTCTTT.